This TCR beta chain is from a study of vaccination effects on CD4 cells after COVID-19. Using viral peptide pools, the ViraFEST assay grew out antigen-specific CD4+ T cells prior to sequencing. Upon completion of 10 to 11 days in culture, CD4+ T cells were isolated. No vaccinee had earlier SARS-CoV-2 infection, and nucleocapsid antibodies were negative. The culture medium for 2 million or so PBMC per well included 10 IU/ml IL-2 and 8.5 to 10 ug/ml peptides. In the cultures, half the medium was exchanged for IL-2 medium on days 3 and 7. CDR1 is MNHNS, CDR2 SASEGT, per germline. The CDR3 sequence is 11 residues long. V shed 3 bases and J shed 5 bases, with 2 bases lying between them. Points on this clone: Its specificity is unknown.

Produced via immunoSEQ multiplex PCR; TCRdb's table is partial and in-frame only. Among about 25,000 clones listed, 73% were seen once. The chain couples TRBV6-1 to TRBJ1-5; no clear D. This receptor was taken from a human donor who received a COVID-19 vaccine. Sequencing was performed on CD4+ T cells from PBMCs cultured with SARS-CoV-2 spike peptides, taken before COVID-19 vaccination. DNA for the CDR3: TGTGCCAGCAGTGACCATCAGCCCCAGCATTTT. Translated, it gives CASSDHQPQHF.